What follows is one T cell receptor (beta chain) and its context. The target antigen is unknown. These data are taken from a study of shared clonotypes between healthy human individuals. Study outcomes and limitations: Non-shared clonotypes were found to have lower generation probabilities than the clonotypes that were shared by all four of the sorted-subset donors. The study found roughly 5% of naive CD4 clonotypes shared across four donors. In general, naive subsets displayed greater estimated richness than memory subsets did.

The study ran the assay at deep level. Only in-frame clones appear in the TCRdb table, and some are missing; sequencing was by immunoSEQ multiplex PCR. This table has about 1.5 million clones, 98% appearing once. This TCR derives from a man younger than 45 in good health. Sequences were obtained from naive CD4+ T cells sorted from blood. The subset was: CD45RA+ positively selected.

For the CDR3, the DNA is TGTGCCAGCAGCTTAGGGGGGTGGTCGGCGCCTTATGCCTACGAGCAGTACTTC. This codes for CASSLGGWSAPYAYEQYF. The chain carries TRBV11-2 and TRBJ2-7; D possibly matches TRBD1 or TRBD2 (5 bases each). CDR1 is SGHAT and CDR2 is FQNNGV in the germline V gene. CDR3 length: 18 amino acids. Trimming removed 1 base at V and 2 bases at J, with 21 bases between. The full variable domain, in which reference TRBV11-2 and TRBJ2-7 provide the parts outside the CDR3, is EAGVAQSPRYKIIEKRQSVAFWCNPISGHATLYWYQQILGQGPKLLIQFQNNGVVDDSQLPKDRFSAERLKGVDSTLKIQPAKLEDSAVYLCASSLGGWSAPYAYEQYFGPGTRLTVT.